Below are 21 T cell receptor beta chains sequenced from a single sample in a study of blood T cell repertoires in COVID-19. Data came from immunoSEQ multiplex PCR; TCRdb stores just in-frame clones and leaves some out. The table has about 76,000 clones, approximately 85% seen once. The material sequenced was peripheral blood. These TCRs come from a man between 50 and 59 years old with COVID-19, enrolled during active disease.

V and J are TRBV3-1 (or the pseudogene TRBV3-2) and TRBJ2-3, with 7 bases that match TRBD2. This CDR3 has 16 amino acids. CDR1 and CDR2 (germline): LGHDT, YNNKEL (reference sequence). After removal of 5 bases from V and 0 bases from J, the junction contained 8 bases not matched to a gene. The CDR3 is CASSDWRESSTDTQYF. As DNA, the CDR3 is TGTGCCAGCAGCGACTGGCGGGAGTCTAGCACAGATACGCAGTATTTT.

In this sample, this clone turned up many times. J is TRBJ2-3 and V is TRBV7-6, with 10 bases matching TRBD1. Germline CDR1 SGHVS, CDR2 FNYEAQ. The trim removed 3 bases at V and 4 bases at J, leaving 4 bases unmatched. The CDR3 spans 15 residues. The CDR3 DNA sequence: TGTGCCAGCAGCTTGGGACAGGGGAAGCCAGATACGCAGTATTTT. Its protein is CASSLGQGKPDTQYF. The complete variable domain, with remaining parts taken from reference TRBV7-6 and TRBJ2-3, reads GAGVSQSPRYKVTKRGQDVALRCDPISGHVSLYWYRQALGQGPEFLTYFNYEAQQDKSGLPNDRFSAERPEGSISTLTIQRTEQRDSAMYRCASSLGQGKPDTQYFGPGTRLTVL.

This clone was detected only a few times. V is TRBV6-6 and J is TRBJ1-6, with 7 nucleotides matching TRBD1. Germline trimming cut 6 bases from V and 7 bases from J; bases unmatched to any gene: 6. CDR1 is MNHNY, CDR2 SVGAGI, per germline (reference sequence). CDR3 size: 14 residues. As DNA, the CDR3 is TGTGCCAGCAGATTCACAGGGGAGAATTCACCCCTCCACTTT. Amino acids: CASRFTGENSPLHF.

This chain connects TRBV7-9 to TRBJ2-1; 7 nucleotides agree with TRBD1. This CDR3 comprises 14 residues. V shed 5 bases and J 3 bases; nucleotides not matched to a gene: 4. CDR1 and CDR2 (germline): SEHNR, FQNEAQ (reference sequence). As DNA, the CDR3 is TGTGCCAGCAGCGCCGGGACAGACTACAATGAGCAGTTCTTC. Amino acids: CASSAGTDYNEQFF.

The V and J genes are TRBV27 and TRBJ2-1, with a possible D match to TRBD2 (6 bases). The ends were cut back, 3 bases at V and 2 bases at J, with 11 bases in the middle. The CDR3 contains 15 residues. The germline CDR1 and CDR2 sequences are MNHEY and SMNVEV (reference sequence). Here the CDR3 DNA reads TGTGCCAGCAGTTTGAATAGCGGTGCCTACAATGAGCAGTTCTTC. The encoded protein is CASSLNSGAYNEQFF.

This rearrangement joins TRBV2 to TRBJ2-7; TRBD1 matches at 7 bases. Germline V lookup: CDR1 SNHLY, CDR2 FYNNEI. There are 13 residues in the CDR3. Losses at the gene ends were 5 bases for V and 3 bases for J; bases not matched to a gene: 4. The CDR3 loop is CASSYRGVYEQYF. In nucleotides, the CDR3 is TGTGCCAGCAGTTACAGGGGTGTCTACGAGCAGTACTTC.

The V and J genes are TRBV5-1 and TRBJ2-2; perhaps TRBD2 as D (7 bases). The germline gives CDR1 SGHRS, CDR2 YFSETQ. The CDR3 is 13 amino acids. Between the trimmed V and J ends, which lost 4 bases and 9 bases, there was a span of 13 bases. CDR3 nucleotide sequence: TGCGCCAGCAGCGCACGGGGGGCGCGGGAGCTGTTTTTT. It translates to CASSARGARELFF.

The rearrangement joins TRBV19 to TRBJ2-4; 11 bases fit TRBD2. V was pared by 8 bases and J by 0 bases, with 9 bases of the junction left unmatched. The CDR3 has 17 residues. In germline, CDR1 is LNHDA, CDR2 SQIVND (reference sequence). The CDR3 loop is CASQASGRLLAKNIQYF. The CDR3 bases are TGTGCCAGTCAGGCTAGCGGGAGGCTATTAGCCAAAAACATTCAGTACTTC. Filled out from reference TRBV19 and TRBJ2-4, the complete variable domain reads DGGITQSPKYLFRKEGQNVTLSCEQNLNHDAMYWYRQDPGQGLRLIYYSQIVNDFQKGDIAEGYSVSREKKESFPLTVTSAQKNPTAFYLCASQASGRLLAKNIQYFGAGTRLSVL.

In nucleotides, the CDR3 is TGTGCCAGCAGTCCACGCCGGGACAGCCATCAGCCCCAGCATTTT. Amino acid sequence: CASSPRRDSHQPQHF. J is TRBJ1-5 and V is TRBV6-5; 7 nucleotides align to TRBD1. V gave up 5 bases and J gave up 5 bases; unmatched junction bases: 9. The CDR3 sequence is 15 residues long. Germline V lookup: CDR1 MNHEY, CDR2 SVGAGI.

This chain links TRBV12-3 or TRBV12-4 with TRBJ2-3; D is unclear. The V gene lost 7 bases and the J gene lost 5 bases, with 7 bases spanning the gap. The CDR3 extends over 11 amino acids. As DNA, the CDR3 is TGTGCCAGCAACAACAGAGATACGCAGTATTTT. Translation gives CASNNRDTQYF.

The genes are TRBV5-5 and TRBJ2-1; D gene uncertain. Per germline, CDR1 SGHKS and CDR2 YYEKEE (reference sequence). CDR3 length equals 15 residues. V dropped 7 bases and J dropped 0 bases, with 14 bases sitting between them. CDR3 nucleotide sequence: TGTGCCAGCGTTGTGAGGCAAAGCTCCTACAATGAGCAGTTCTTC. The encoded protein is CASVVRQSSYNEQFF.

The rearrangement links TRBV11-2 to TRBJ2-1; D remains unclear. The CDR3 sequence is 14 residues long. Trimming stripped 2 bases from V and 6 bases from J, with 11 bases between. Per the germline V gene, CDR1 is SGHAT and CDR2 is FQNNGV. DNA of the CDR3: TGTGCCAGCAGCTTACTAGGTGGGTTCAATGAGCAGTTCTTC. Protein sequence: CASSLLGGFNEQFF. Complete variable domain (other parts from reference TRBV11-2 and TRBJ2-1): EAGVAQSPRYKIIEKRQSVAFWCNPISGHATLYWYQQILGQGPKLLIQFQNNGVVDDSQLPKDRFSAERLKGVDSTLKIQPAKLEDSAVYLCASSLLGGFNEQFFGPGTRLTVL.

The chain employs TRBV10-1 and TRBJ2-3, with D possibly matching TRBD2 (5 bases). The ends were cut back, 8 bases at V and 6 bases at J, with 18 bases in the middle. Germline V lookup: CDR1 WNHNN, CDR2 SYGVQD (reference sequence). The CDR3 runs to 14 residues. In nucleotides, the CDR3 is TGCGCCAGCCCCGGACTCCCGGAGTTGGATACGCAGTATTTT. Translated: CASPGLPELDTQYF.

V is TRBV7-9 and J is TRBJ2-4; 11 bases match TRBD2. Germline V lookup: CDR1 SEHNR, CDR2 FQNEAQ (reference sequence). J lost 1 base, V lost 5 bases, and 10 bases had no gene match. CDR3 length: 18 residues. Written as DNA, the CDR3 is TGTGCCAGCAGCCTACCTCCCAGACTAGCGGGGGCCAAAAACATTCAGTACTTC. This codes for CASSLPPRLAGAKNIQYF.

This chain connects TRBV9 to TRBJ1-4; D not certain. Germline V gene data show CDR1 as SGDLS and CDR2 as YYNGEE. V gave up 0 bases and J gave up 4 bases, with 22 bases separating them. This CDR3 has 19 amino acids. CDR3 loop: CASSVAPRPPVRINEKLFF. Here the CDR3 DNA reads TGTGCCAGCAGCGTAGCCCCTAGGCCCCCGGTGAGGATTAATGAAAAACTGTTTTTT.

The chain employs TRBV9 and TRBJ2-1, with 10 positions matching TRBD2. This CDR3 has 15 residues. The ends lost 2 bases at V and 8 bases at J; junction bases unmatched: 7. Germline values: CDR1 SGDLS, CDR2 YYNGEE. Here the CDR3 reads CASSVRAGGEDEQFF. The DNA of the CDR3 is TGTGCCAGCAGCGTCAGAGCGGGAGGGGAGGATGAGCAGTTCTTC.

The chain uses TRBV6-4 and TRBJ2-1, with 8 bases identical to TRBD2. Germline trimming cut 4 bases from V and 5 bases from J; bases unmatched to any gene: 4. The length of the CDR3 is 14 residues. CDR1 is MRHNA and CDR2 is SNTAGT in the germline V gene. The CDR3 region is CASSVGGENNEQFF. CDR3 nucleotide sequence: TGTGCCAGCAGTGTCGGGGGGGAGAACAATGAGCAGTTCTTC.

The DNA of the CDR3 is TGCGCCAGCAGCTTGGTTCAGGGGGAAGGCACAGATACGCAGTATTTT. Translation gives CASSLVQGEGTDTQYF. The chain uses TRBV5-1 and TRBJ2-3, with TRBD1 matching 7 bases. Germline V gives CDR1 SGHRS, CDR2 YFSETQ. The CDR3 extends over 16 amino acids. The J segment lost 1 base and the V segment lost 0 bases, leaving 5 bases of the junction unmatched.

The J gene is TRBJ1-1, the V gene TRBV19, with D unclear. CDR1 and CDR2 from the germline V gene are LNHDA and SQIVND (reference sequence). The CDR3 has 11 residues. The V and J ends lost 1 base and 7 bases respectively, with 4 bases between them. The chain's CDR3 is CASSIGLEAFF. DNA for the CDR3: TGTGCCAGTAGTATAGGGCTTGAAGCTTTCTTT.

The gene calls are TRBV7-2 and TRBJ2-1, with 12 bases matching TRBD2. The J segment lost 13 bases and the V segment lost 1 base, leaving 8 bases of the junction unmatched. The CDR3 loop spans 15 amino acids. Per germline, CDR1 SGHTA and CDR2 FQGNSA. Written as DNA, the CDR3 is TGTGCCAGCAGCTTAGGGGGACTAGCGGGTGGGCTTCAGTTCTTC. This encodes CASSLGGLAGGLQFF.

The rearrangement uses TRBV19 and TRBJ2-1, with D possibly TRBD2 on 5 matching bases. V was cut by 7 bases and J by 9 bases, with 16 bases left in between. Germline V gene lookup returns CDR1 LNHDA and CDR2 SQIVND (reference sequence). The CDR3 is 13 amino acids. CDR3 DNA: TGTGCCAGTACCCCGGAGACTACAAGTGAGCAGTTCTTC. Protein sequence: CASTPETTSEQFF.